This T cell receptor (beta chain) was sequenced in a study of T-cell memory formation after mild COVID-19. Study overall: Largely, the TCR clusters proved donor specific. Findings and caveats of the study: Shrinking CD4+ clones resided mostly in CM and EM, and CD8+ ones in EMRA. Cross-reactive memory apparently joined, as some responding clones appeared in pre-infection memory.

From the 5' RACE reads, TCRdb called clonotypes with MiXCR, one entry per CDR3 protein. The data show approximately 200,000 distinct CDR3 sequences, with around 15% seen just once and just over 2% held by the top ten. Germline V CDR1 and CDR2: LGHNA, YNFKEQ. V lost 4 bases, J lost 4 bases, and 13 bases lay in between. This CDR3 region has 15 residues. With respect to this clonotype: Its antigen remains unidentified.

V and J are TRBV4-2 and TRBJ2-2; D remains ambiguous. The clonotype was recovered from an adult woman who had mild COVID-19 (a few samples of this study predate the infection). Cell type and time point are not known. Sequences were obtained from PBMCs or a T cell subset sorted from them (not recorded which). CDR3 region: CASSPSAGPTGELFF. CDR3 DNA: TGTGCCAGCAGCCCCTCCGCTGGCCCCACCGGGGAGCTGTTTTTT.